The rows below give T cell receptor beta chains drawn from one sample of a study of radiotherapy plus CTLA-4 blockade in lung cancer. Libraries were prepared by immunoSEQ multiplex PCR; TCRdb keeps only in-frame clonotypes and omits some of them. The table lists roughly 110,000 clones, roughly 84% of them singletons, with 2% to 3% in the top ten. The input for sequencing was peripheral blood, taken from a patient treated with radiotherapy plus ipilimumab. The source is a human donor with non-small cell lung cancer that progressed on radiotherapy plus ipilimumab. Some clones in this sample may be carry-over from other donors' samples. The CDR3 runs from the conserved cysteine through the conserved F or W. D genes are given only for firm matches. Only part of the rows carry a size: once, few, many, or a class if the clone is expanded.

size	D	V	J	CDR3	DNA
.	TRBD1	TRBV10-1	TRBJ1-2	CARLTGGAYGYTF	TGCGCCAGGTTAACAGGGGGCGCCTATGGCTACACCTTC
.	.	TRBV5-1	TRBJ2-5	CASSFLADGETQYF	TGCGCCAGCAGCTTTCTGGCAGATGGAGAGACCCAGTACTTC
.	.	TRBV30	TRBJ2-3	CAWSPPRRGPADTQYF	TGTGCCTGGAGCCCTCCTCGGCGGGGACCCGCAGATACGCAGTATTTT
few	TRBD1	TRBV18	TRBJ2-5	CASSPTGGRETQYF	TGTGCCAGCTCACCAACAGGGGGCCGGGAGACCCAGTACTTC
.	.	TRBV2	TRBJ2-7	CASSASFRKTSYEQYF	TGTGCCAGCAGTGCTTCGTTTCGCAAAACCTCCTACGAGCAGTACTTC
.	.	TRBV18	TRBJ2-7	CASSLEAGTLDYEQYF	TGTGCCAGCTCACTAGAAGCCGGGACTCTAGACTACGAGCAGTACTTC
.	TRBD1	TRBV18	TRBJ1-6	CASSLSGTGLNNSPLHF	TGTGCCAGCTCACTTTCCGGGACAGGCCTAAATAATTCACCCCTCCACTTT
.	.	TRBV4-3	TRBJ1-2	CASSQEAQGFGYGYTF	TGCGCCAGCAGCCAAGAAGCTCAGGGATTTGGATATGGCTACACCTTC
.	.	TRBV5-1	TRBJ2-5	CASSLDLQGETQYF	TGCGCCAGCAGCTTGGATTTACAGGGAGAGACCCAGTACTTC
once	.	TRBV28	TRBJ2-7	CASQSSYEQYF	TGTGCCAGTCAAAGCTCCTACGAGCAGTACTTC
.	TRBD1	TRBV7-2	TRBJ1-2	CASSLQGNYGYTF	TGTGCCAGCAGCCTACAGGGGAACTATGGCTACACCTTC
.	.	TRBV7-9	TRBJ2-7	CASSLAGGTGSYEQYF	TGTGCCAGCAGCTTAGCGGGGGGGACAGGCTCCTACGAGCAGTACTTC
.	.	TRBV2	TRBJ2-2	CASSPSITVTNTGELFF	TGTGCCAGCAGCCCCTCGATAACAGTAACGAACACCGGGGAGCTGTTTTTT
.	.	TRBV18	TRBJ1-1	CASSTGTMNTEAFF	TGTGCCAGCTCAACCGGGACAATGAACACTGAAGCTTTCTTT
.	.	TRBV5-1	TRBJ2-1	CASSLWQPGNEQFF	TGCGCCAGCAGCTTGTGGCAGCCGGGGAATGAGCAGTTCTTC
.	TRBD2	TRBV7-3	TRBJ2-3	CASRAGVSTDTQYF	TGTGCCAGCAGGGCGGGAGTTAGCACAGATACGCAGTATTTT
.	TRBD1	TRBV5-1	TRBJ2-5	CASSSQGAEETQYF	TGCGCCAGCAGCTCACAGGGGGCAGAGGAGACCCAGTACTTC
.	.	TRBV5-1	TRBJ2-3	CASSLDRAGADTQYF	TGCGCCAGCAGCTTGGACAGGGCAGGGGCAGATACGCAGTATTTT
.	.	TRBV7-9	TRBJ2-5	CASSLAVKAETQYF	TGTGCCAGCAGCTTAGCGGTGAAGGCAGAGACCCAGTACTTC
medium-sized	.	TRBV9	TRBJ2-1	CASSVLGGNEQFF	TGTGCCAGCAGCGTGCTAGGAGGGAATGAGCAGTTCTTC
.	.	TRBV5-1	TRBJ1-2	CASSRGLNYGYTF	TGCGCCAGCAGTAGGGGATTGAACTATGGCTACACCTTC
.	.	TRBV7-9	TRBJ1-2	CASSLPSRPDGYTF	TGTGCCAGCAGCTTACCCTCCAGACCGGATGGCTACACCTTC
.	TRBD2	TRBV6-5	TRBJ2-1	CASSNLADIYNEQFF	TGTGCCAGCAGCAACCTAGCGGATATCTACAATGAGCAGTTCTTC
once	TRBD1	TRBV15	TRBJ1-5	CATSRQKTGGNQPQHF	TGTGCCACCAGCAGGCAAAAGACAGGGGGTAATCAGCCCCAGCATTTT
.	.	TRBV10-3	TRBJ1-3	CAILRTGHSSGNTIYF	TGTGCCATCCTCCGAACAGGGCACTCCTCTGGAAACACCATATATTTT
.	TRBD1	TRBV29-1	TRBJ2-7	CSVWTGGYEQYF	TGCAGCGTTTGGACAGGGGGTTACGAGCAGTACTTC
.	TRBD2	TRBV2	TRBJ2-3	CASTGTSRVDTQYF	TGTGCCAGTACCGGGACTAGTCGTGTAGATACGCAGTATTTT
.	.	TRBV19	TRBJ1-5	CASSIAVGPQHF	TGTGCCAGTAGTATCGCTGTTGGGCCCCAGCATTTT